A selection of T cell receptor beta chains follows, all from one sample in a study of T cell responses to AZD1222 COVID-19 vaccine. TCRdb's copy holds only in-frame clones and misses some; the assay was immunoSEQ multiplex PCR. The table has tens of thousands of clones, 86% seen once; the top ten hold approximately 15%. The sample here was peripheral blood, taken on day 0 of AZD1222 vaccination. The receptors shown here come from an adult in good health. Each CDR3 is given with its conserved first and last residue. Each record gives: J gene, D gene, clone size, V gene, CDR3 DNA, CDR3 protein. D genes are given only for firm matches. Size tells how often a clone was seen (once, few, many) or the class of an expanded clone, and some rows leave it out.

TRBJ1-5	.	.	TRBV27	TGTGCCAGCAGTTTCGGGGGGCTGGATCAGCCCCAGCATTTT	CASSFGGLDQPQHF
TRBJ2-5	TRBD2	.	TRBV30	TGTGCCTGTCACCAGGAGCGGGAGCACCAAGAGACCCAGTACTTC	CACHQEREHQETQYF
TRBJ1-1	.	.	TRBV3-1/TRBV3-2	TGTGCCAGCAGCCAAGTTGGGAACACTGAAGCTTTCTTT	CASSQVGNTEAFF
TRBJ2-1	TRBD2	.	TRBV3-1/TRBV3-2	TGTGCCAGCAGCCAATGGGGACTAGCGGGAGGGAACAATGAGCAGTTCTTC	CASSQWGLAGGNNEQFF
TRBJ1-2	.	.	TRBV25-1	TGTGCCAGCAGTGATAGTCGGTCTAACTATGGCTACACCTTC	CASSDSRSNYGYTF
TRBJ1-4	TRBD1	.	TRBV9	TGTGCCAGCAGCCCGCTACAGGGGGCTGGTGAAAAACTGTTTTTT	CASSPLQGAGEKLFF
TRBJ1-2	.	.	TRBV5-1	TGCGCCAGCAGCTTGGCCTCTTCGGTTAGTCGCTACACCTTC	CASSLASSVSRYTF
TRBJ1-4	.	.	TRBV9	TGTGCCAGCAGCGTAAAGGCGTTTAATGAAAAACTGTTTTTT	CASSVKAFNEKLFF
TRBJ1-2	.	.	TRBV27	TGTGCCAGCAGTCCCGGATCTGGTCTCTATGGCTACACCTTC	CASSPGSGLYGYTF
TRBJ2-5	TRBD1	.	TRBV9	TGTGCCAGCAGCTCTCGACAGGGGTCCCCCAACCAAGAGACCCAGTACTTC	CASSSRQGSPNQETQYF
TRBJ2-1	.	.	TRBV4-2	TGTGCCAGCAGCCCTCGCGTGAATGAGCAGTTCTTC	CASSPRVNEQFF
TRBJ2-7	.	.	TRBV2	TGTGCCAGCAGTGAAATACTGAGCCCCTCCTACGAGCAGTACTTC	CASSEILSPSYEQYF
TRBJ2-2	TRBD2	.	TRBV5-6	TGTGCCAGCAGCTTGCCCGGGGGGGGGAACACCGGGGAGCTGTTTTTT	CASSLPGGGNTGELFF
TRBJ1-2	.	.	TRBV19	TGTGCCACGCTGAACGGGGAAATCTATGGCTACACCTTC	CATLNGEIYGYTF
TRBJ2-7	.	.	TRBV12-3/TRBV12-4	TGTGCCAGCAGGTCTCCTGGGGTCTACGAGCAGTACTTC	CASRSPGVYEQYF
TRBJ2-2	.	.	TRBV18	TGTGCCAGCTCAGTACAACCAGCCCCGGTGGGCACCGGGGAGCTGTTTTTT	CASSVQPAPVGTGELFF
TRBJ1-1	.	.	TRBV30	TGTGCCTGGAGGGGGCCCGGGACGAAAGCTTTCTTT	CAWRGPGTKAFF
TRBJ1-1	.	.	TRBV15	TGTGCCACCAGCAACAGGGAAAACACTGAAGCTTTCTTT	CATSNRENTEAFF
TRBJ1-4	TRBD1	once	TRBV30	TGTGCCTGGACCCCGGGACAGCGAAATGAAAAACTGTTTTTT	CAWTPGQRNEKLFF
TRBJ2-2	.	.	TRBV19	TGTGCCAGTAGTATGGATACAGGGAATCTTGGGGAGCTGTTTTTT	CASSMDTGNLGELFF
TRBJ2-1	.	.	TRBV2	TGTGCCAGCAGTCTGGAACATCAGGGAAATGAGCAGTTCTTC	CASSLEHQGNEQFF
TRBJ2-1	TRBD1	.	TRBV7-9	TGTGCCAGCAGGTTATCTCTCGCCGGGACAGGGGCCAACAATGAGCAGTTCTTC	CASRLSLAGTGANNEQFF
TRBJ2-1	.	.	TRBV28	TGTGCCAGCAGTTTACTCGGCAATGAGCAGTTCTTC	CASSLLGNEQFF
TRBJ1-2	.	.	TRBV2	TGTGCCAGCAGCGCATTTAGGGGAATCAACTATGGCTACACCTTC	CASSAFRGINYGYTF
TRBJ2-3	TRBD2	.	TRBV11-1	TGTGCCAGCAGCCGACGAGCGGGAGGAGCGACAGATACGCAGTATTTT	CASSRRAGGATDTQYF
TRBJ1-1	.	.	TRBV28	TGTGCCAGCAGTTTTACCAGACTGAACACTGAAGCTTTCTTT	CASSFTRLNTEAFF
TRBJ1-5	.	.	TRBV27	TGTGCCAGCAGTTCCGGGGGACAGCCCCAGCATTTT	CASSSGGQPQHF
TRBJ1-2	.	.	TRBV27	TGTGCCAGCAGTTTAAGGGGGGGTACAGGGACTTCTAACTATGGCTACACCTTC	CASSLRGGTGTSNYGYTF
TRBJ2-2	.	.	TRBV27	TGTGCCAGCAGTGCACAGGGTACCGGGGAGCTGTTTTTT	CASSAQGTGELFF
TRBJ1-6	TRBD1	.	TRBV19	TGTGCCAGTAGGCGGGACAGGGATTCACCCCTCCACTTT	CASRRDRDSPLHF
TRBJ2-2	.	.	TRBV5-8	TGTGCCAGCAGCTTGACCTCAGGCGTGGGGAACACCGGGGAGCTGTTTTTT	CASSLTSGVGNTGELFF
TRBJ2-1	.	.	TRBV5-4	TGTGCCAGCAGCTGGGGGAATACCTACAATGAGCAGTTCTTC	CASSWGNTYNEQFF
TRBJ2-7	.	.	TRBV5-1	TGCGCCAGCAGCTTTGGGGTCGGCTACGAGCAGTACTTC	CASSFGVGYEQYF
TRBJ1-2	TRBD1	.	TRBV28	TGTGCCAGCAGTTCGGGACAGGTCCATGGCTACACCTTC	CASSSGQVHGYTF
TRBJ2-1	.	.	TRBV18	TGTGCCAGCTCACCACTACAGGGAGATTACAATGAGCAGTTCTTC	CASSPLQGDYNEQFF
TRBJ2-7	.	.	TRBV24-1	TGTGCCACCAGTGATTTAAGGGAAGACGAGCAGTACTTC	CATSDLREDEQYF
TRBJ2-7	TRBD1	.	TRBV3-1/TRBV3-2	TGTGCCAGCAGCCAGTCCGGGACAGGGTTCCACTTC	CASSQSGTGFHF
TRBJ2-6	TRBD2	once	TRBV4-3	TGCGCCAGCAGCCAACTTACCGGACTAGGAATGGGCTCTGGGGCCAACGTCCTGACTTTC	CASSQLTGLGMGSGANVLTF
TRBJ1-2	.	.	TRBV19	TGTGCCAGTAGTATAGTAGGGAGTGGCTACACCTTC	CASSIVGSGYTF
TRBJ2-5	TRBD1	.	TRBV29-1	TGCAGCGTTCCGGGACAGGTGTTGGAGACCCAGTACTTC	CSVPGQVLETQYF
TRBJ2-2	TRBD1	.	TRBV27	TGTGCCAGCAAGTGGCGTGACAGGGGAACCGGGGAGCTGTTTTTT	CASKWRDRGTGELFF
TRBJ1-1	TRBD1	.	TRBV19	TGTGCCAGTAGTATTCACGACAGGGTGGGCACTGAAGCTTTCTTT	CASSIHDRVGTEAFF
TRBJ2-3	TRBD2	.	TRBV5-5	TGTGCCAGCAGCCCCGGGACTAGCGGACGCACAGATACGCAGTATTTT	CASSPGTSGRTDTQYF
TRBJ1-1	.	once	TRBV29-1	TGCAGCGTCCACCGGGACACCCGTGAAGCTTTCTTT	CSVHRDTREAFF
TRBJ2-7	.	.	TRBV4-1	TGCGCCAGCAGCCAAGATCATCCAGGGAGCTCCTACGAGCAGTACTTC	CASSQDHPGSSYEQYF
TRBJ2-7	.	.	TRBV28	TGTGCCAGCAGTTTATTCCGGGGACAACCGGGGGAGCAGTACTTC	CASSLFRGQPGEQYF
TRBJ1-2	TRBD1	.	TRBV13	TGTGCCAGCACCCCTCGACCGACAGGGGAATATGGCTACACCTTC	CASTPRPTGEYGYTF
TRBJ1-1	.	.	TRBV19	TGTGCCAGCACCGCACCCACCCGCAGCCCTGAAGCTTTCTTT	CASTAPTRSPEAFF
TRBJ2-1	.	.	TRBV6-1	TGTGCCAGCAGTGAACGGGTCTCAGAGGGCGAGCAGTTCTTC	CASSERVSEGEQFF
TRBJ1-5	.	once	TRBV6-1	TGTGCCAGCAGTGAAGCGTGGACACAGCCCCAGCATTTT	CASSEAWTQPQHF
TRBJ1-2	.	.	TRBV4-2	TGTGCCAGCAGCCAAGCCCTCCCCGCCGATTATGACAGTCTGTATGGCTACACCTTC	CASSQALPADYDSLYGYTF
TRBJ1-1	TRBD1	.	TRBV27	TGTGCCAGCAGTCGACAGGGGTCTAAGACTGAAGCTTTCTTT	CASSRQGSKTEAFF